This record looks at one T cell receptor beta chain sequence and its context. In its sample, this clonotype was seen many times. This clone's antigen is unknown. Base qualities are not recorded, but no much larger clone differs from it by a single base. This entry comes from a study of T cells of healthy individuals (dated by TCRdb to the late 2010s). Receptors were amplified or captured by 5' RACE. Sequencing was performed on an Illumina MiSeq. The public reads were reprocessed in TCRdb via fastp at Q25 and MiXCR, keeping in-frame beta chains. Rows merge per CDR3 protein into single entries with the most common DNA and genes. The sample table contains 63,000 or so distinct CDR3 sequences; only one count was recorded for 15% to 20% of them. Around 5.1% of the sample is taken by the ten largest. For CDR1 and CDR2, the germline V gene lists SGHTA and FQGNSA. There are 18 amino acids in the CDR3, from cysteine to phenylalanine inclusive. Only the CDR3 part of the read is kept: 54 bases, read in frame from the first base. From V the trimming removes 5 bases and from J it removes 4 bases, while the gene matches leave 12 bases of the junction unaccounted for.

The receptor comes from a human donor in good health. This sequence uses TRBV7-2 and TRBJ2-6; TRBD1 aligns with 9 central bases. The bases are TGTGCCAGCAGCACGCCCAAGGGACAGGGCTTAGGGGCCAACGTCCTGACTTTC. This codes for CASSTPKGQGLGANVLTF.